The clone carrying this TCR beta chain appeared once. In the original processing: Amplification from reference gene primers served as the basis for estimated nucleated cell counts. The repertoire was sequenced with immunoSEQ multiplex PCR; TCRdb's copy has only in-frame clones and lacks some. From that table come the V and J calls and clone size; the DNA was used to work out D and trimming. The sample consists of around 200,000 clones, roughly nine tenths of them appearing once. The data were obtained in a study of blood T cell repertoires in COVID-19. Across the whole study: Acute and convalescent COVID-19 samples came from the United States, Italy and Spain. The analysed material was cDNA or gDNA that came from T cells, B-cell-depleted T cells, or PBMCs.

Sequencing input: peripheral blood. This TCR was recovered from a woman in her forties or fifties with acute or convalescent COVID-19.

The CDR3 protein is CASSYDWTALHTEAFF. CDR3 nucleotide sequence: TGTGCCAGCAGTTACGATTGGACAGCCTTGCACACTGAAGCTTTCTTT. The chain joins TRBV6-5 to TRBJ1-1, with D tentatively TRBD1 (6 bases). Per germline, CDR1 MNHEY and CDR2 SVGAGI. The germline V and J ends were trimmed by 2 bases and 3 bases, with 16 bases remaining between them. The CDR3 sequence is 16 residues long.